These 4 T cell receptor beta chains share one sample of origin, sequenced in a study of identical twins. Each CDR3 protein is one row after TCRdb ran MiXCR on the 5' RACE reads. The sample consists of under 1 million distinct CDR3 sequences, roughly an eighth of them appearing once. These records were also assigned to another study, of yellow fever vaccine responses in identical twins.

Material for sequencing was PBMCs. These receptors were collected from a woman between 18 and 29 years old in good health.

CDR3 sequence reads: CASSASGISTDTQYF. The DNA for the CDR3 is TGCGCCAGCAGTGCTAGCGGGATCAGCACAGATACGCAGTATTTT. V usage is TRBV10-1 and J usage is TRBJ2-3; 9 nucleotides match TRBD2. CDR3 length: 15 amino acids. Losses at the gene ends were 4 bases for V and 0 bases for J; bases not matched to a gene: 2. Germline assignment: CDR1 WNHNN and CDR2 SYGVQD (reference sequence).

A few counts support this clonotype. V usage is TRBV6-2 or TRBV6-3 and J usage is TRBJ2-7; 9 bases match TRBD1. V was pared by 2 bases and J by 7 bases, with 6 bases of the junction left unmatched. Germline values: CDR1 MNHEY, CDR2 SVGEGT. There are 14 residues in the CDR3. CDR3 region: CASSYKGQGGEQYF. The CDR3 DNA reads TGTGCCAGCAGTTACAAGGGACAGGGCGGGGAGCAGTACTTC.

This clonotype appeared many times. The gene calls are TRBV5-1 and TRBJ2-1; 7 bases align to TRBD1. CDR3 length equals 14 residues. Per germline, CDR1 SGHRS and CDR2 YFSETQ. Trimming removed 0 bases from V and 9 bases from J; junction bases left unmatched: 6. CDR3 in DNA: TGCGCCAGCAGCTTGGATCCAGGGGGTTTTGAGCAGTTCTTC. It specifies CASSLDPGGFEQFF.

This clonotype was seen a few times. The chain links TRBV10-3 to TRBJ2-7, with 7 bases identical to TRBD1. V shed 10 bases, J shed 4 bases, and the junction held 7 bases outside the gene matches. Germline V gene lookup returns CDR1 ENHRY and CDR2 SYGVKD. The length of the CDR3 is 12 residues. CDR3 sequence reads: CATQGQQYEQYF. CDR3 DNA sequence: TGTGCCACCCAGGGACAGCAATACGAGCAGTACTTC.